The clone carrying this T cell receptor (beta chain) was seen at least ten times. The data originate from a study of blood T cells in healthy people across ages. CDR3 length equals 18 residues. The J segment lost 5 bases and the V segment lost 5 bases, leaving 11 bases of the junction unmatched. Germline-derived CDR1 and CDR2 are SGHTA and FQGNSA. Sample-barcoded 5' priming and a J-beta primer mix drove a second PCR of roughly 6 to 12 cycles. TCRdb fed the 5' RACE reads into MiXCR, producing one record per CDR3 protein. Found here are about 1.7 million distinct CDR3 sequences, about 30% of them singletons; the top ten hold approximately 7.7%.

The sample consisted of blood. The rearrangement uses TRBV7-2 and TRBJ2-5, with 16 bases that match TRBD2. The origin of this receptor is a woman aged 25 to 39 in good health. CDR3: CASSLGTSGRAVGETQYF. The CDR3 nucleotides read TGTGCCAGCAGCCTTGGGACTAGCGGGAGGGCCGTCGGGGAGACCCAGTACTTC. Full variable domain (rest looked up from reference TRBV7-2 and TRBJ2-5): GAGVSQSPSNKVTEKGKDVELRCDPISGHTALYWYRQSLGQGLEFLIYFQGNSAPDKSGLPSDRFSAERTGGSVSTLTIQRTQQEDSAVYLCASSLGTSGRAVGETQYFGPGTRLLVL.